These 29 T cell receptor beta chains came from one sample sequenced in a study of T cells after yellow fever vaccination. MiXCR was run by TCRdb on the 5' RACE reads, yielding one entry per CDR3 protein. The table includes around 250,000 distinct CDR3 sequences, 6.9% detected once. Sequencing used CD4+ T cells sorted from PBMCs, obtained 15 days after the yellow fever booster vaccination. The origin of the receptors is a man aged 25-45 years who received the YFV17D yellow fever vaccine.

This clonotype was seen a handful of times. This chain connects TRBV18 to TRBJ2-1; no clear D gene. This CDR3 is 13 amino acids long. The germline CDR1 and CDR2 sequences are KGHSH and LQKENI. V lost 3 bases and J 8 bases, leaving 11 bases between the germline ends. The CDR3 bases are TGTGCCAGCTCACCGGCAGGTCCCGATGAGCAGTTCTTC. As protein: CASSPAGPDEQFF. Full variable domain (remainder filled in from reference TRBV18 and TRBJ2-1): NAGVMQNPRHLVRRRGQEARLRCSPMKGHSHVYWYRQLPEEGLKFMVYLQKENIIDESGMPKERFSAEFPKEGPSILRIQQVVRGDSAAYFCASSPAGPDEQFFGPGTRLTVL.

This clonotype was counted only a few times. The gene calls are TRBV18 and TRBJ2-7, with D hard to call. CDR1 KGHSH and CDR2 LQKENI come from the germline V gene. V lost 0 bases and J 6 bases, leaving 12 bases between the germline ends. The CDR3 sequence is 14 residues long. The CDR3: CASSPPSEHLEQYF. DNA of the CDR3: TGTGCCAGCTCACCACCCTCGGAACACCTCGAGCAGTACTTC. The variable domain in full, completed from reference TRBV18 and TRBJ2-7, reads NAGVMQNPRHLVRRRGQEARLRCSPMKGHSHVYWYRQLPEEGLKFMVYLQKENIIDESGMPKERFSAEFPKEGPSILRIQQVVRGDSAAYFCASSPPSEHLEQYFGPGTRLTVT.

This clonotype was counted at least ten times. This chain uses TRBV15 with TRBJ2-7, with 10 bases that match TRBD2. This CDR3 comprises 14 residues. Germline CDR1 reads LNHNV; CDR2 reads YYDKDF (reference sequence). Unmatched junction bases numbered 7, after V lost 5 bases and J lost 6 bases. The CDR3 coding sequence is TGTGCCACCAGCTTTAGCGGGAGGCTTAGCGAGCAGTACTTC. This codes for CATSFSGRLSEQYF.

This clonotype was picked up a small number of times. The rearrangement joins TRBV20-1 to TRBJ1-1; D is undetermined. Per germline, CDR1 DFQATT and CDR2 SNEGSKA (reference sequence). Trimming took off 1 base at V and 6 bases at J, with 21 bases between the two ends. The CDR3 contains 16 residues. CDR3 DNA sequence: TGCAGTGCTAGAGGTGCTCTGGAGGCGGAGTCCTCTGAAGCTTTCTTT. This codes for CSARGALEAESSEAFF.

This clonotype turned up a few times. This CDR3 is CASSMTGYEQYF. The CDR3 DNA follows: TGTGCCAGCAGCATGACGGGGTACGAGCAGTACTTC. The gene calls are TRBV7-2 and TRBJ2-7; TRBD2 is a possible D gene (5 bases). CDR3 length equals 12 residues. Trimming shortened V by 5 bases and J by 4 bases, and 9 bases separated the two germline ends. Germline V lookup: CDR1 SGHTA, CDR2 FQGNSA.

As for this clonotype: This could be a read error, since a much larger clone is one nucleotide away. CDR3 sequence: CASIPGQATDTQYF. The CDR3 DNA reads TGCGCCAGCATCCCCGGACAGGCCACAGATACGCAGTATTTT. J is TRBJ2-3 and V is TRBV5-1; TRBD1 aligns across 7 bases. V was clipped by 6 bases and J by 2 bases; unmatched bases: 6. The CDR3 totals 14 residues. CDR1 and CDR2 (germline): SGHRS, YFSETQ.

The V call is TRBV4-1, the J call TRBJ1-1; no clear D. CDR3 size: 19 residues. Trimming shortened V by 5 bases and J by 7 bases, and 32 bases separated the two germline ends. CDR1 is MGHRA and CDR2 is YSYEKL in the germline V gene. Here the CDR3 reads CASSAMTLRVGPERSEAFF. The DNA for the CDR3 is TGCGCCAGCAGCGCAATGACCTTGCGGGTAGGGCCAGAACGAAGTGAAGCTTTCTTT.

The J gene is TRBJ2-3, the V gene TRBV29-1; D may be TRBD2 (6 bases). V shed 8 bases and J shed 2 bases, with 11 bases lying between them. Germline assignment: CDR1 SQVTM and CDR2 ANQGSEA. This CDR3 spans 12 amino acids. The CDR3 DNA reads TGCAGCCTTCGGGAGACCACAGATACGCAGTATTTT. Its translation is CSLRETTDTQYF.

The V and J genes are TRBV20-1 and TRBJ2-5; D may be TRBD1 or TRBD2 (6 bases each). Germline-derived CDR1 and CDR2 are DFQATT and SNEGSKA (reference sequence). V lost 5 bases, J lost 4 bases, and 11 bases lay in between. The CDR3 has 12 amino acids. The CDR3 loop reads CSAGGPGETQYF. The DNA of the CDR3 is TGCAGTGCTGGGGGGCCAGGAGAGACCCAGTACTTC.

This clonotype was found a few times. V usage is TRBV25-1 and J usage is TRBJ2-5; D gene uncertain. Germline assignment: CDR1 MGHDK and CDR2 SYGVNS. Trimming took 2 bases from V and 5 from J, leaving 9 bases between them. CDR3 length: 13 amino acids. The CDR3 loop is CASSEPFRETQYF. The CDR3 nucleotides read TGTGCCAGCAGTGAACCTTTCCGGGAGACCCAGTACTTC.

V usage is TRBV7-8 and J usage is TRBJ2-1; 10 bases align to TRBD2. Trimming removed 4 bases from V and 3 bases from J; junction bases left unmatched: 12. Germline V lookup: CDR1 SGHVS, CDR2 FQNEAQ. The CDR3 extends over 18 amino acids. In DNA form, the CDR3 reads TGTGCCAGCAGCTCCCAAACTACTAGCGGGAATATCTACAATGAGCAGTTCTTC. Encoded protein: CASSSQTTSGNIYNEQFF.

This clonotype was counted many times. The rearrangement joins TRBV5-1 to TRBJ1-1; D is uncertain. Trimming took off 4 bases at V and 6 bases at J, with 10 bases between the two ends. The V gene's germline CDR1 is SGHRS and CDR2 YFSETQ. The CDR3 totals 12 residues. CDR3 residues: CASSPGWAEAFF. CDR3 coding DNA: TGCGCCAGCAGCCCGGGCTGGGCTGAAGCTTTCTTT.

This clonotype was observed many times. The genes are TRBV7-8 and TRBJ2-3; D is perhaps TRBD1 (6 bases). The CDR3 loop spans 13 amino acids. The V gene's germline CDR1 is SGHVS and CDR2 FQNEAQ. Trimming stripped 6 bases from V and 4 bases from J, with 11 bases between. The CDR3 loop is CASRLRQADTQYF. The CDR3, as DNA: TGTGCCAGCAGATTAAGACAGGCAGATACGCAGTATTTT.

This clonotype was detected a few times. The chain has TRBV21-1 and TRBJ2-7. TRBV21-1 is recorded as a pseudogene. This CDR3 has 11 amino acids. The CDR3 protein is CASTFSHEQYF. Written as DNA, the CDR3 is TGTGCCAGCACCTTTTCCCACGAGCAGTACTTC.

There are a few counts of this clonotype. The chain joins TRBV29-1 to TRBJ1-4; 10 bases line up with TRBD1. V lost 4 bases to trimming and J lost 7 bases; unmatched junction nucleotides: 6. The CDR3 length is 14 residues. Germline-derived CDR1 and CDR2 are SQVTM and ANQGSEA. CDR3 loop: CSVATGGLGEKLFF. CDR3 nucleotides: TGCAGCGTTGCGACAGGGGGCCTCGGTGAAAAACTGTTTTTT.

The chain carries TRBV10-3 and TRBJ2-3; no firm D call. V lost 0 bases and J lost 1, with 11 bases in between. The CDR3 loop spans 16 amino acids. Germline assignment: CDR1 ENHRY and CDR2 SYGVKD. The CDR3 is CAISESSSIGTDTQYF. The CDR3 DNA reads TGTGCCATCAGTGAGTCGTCTAGTATCGGCACAGATACGCAGTATTTT.

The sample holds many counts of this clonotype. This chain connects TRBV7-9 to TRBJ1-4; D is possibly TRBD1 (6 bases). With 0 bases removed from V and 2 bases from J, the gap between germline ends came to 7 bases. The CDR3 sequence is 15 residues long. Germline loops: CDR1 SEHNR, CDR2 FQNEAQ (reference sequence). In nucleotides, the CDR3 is TGTGCCAGCAGCTTAGCTACAGGGACTAATGAAAAACTGTTTTTT. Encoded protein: CASSLATGTNEKLFF.

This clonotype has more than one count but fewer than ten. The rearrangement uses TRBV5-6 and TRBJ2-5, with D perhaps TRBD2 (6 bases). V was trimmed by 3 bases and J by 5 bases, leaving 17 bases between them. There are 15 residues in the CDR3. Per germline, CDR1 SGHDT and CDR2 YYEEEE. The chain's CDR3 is CASSSEGKRHETQYF. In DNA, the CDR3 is TGTGCCAGCAGCTCGGAGGGTAAGAGGCACGAGACCCAGTACTTC.

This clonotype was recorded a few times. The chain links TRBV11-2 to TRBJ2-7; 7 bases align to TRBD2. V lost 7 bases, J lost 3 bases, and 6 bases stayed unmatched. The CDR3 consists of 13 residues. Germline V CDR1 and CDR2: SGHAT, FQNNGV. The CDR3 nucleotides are TGTGCCAGCACCCAGTCGGGGGGCTACGAGCAGTACTTC. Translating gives CASTQSGGYEQYF. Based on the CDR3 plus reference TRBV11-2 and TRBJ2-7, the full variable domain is EAGVAQSPRYKIIEKRQSVAFWCNPISGHATLYWYQQILGQGPKLLIQFQNNGVVDDSQLPKDRFSAERLKGVDSTLKIQPAKLEDSAVYLCASTQSGGYEQYFGPGTRLTVT.

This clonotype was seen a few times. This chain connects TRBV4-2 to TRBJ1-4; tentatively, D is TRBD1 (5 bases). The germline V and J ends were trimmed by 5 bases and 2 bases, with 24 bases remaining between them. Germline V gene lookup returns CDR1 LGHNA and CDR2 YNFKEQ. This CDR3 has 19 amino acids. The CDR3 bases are TGTGCCAGCAGCAAAGGAGGGCCATCCCAAGGGGTCACTAATGAAAAACTGTTTTTT. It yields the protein CASSKGGPSQGVTNEKLFF.

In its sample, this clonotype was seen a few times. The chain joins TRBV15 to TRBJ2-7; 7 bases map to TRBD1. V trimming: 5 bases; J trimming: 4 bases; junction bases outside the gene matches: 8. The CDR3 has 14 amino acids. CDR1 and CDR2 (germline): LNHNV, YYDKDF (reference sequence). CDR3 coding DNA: TGTGCCACCAGCTCCGGGACAGTCGCTTACGAGCAGTACTTC. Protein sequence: CATSSGTVAYEQYF.

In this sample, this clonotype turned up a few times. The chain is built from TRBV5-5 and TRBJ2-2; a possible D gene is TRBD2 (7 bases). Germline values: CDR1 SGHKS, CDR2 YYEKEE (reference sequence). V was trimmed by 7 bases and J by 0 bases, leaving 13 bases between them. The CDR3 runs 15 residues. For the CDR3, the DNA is TGTGCCAGCGGGGGGGGACAACCGAACACCGGGGAGCTGTTTTTT. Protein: CASGGGQPNTGELFF.

The DNA for the CDR3 is TGCAGCGTCGCCCTTGGACAGATCAATCAGCCCCAGCATTTT. The encoded protein is CSVALGQINQPQHF. The chain carries TRBV29-1 and TRBJ1-5; a weak D match, TRBD1 (6 bases). The ends were cut back, 6 bases at V and 3 bases at J, with 15 bases in the middle. The CDR3 totals 14 residues. The germline V gene encodes CDR1 SQVTM and CDR2 ANQGSEA.

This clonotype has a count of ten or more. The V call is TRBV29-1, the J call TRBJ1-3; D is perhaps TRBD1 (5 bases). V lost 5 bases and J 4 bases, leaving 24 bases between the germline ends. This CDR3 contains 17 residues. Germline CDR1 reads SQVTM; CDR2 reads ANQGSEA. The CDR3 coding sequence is TGCAGCGTTTTATCCCGAGGGGAGGAGATGAAAGGAAACACCATATATTTT. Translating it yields CSVLSRGEEMKGNTIYF.

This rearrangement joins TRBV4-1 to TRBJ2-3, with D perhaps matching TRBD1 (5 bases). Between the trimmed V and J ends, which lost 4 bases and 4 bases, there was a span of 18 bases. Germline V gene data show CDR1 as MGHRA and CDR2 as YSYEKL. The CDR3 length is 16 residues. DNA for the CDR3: TGCGCCAGCAGCCCCGACAGTAAGGCCCGCGCAGATACGCAGTATTTT. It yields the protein CASSPDSKARADTQYF.

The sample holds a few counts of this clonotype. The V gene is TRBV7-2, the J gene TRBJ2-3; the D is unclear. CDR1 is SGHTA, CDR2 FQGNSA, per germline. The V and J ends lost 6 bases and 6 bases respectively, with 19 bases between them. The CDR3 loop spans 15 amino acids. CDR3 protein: CASRSTRPGWDTQYF. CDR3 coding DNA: TGTGCCAGCAGAAGTACTCGGCCCGGGTGGGATACGCAGTATTTT.

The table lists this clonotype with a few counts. The CDR3 DNA is TGTGCCAGCAGCCGAAAGGGGGGTGGGACAGATACGCAGTATTTT. Its translation is CASSRKGGGTDTQYF. V gene TRBV7-2 combines with J gene TRBJ2-3; D is possibly TRBD1 or TRBD2 (6 bases each). The CDR3 totals 15 residues. V was shortened by 5 bases and J by 3 bases, with 15 bases between the two germline ends. In germline, CDR1 is SGHTA, CDR2 FQGNSA.

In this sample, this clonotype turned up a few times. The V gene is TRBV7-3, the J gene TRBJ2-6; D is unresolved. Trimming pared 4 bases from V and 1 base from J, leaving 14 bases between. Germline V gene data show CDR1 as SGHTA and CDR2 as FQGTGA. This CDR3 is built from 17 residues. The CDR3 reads CASSSISSASGANVLTF. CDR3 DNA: TGTGCCAGCAGCTCCATTTCATCGGCTTCTGGGGCCAACGTCCTGACTTTC.

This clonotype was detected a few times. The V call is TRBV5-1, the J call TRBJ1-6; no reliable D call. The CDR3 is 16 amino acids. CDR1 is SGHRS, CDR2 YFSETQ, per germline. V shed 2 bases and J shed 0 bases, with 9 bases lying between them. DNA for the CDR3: TGCGCCAGCAGCTTTCTTTCAAGCTCCTATAATTCACCCCTCCACTTT. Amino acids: CASSFLSSSYNSPLHF.